This entry lists 10 T cell receptor beta chains sequenced from one sample in a study of T-cell memory formation after mild COVID-19. One entry per CDR3 protein, called by TCRdb with MiXCR from the 5' RACE reads. The sample lists some 200,000 distinct CDR3 sequences, over 9% seen once, with 3.5% in the top ten. The sample taken for sequencing was PBMCs or a T cell subset sorted from them (not recorded which). The receptors come from a man in his late teens or twenties who had mild COVID-19 (a few samples of this study predate the infection). Cell type and time point are not known.

This clonotype occurred a few times. The chain uses TRBV2 and TRBJ2-3, with D possibly TRBD2 on 5 matching bases. Germline V gene data show CDR1 as SNHLY and CDR2 as FYNNEI. CDR3 size: 12 residues. V was pared by 6 bases and J by 2 bases, with 6 bases between. The DNA for the CDR3 is TGTGCCAGCAGCGGGGACACAGATACGCAGTATTTT. Translated: CASSGDTDTQYF. The whole variable domain, remainder taken from reference TRBV2 and TRBJ2-3, is EPEVTQTPSHQVTQMGQEVILRCVPISNHLYFYWYRQILGQKVEFLVSFYNNEISEKSEIFDDQFSVERPDGSNFTLKIRSTKLEDSAMYFCASSGDTDTQYFGPGTRLTVL.

V and J are TRBV5-5 and TRBJ2-1, with TRBD2 as a possible D gene (5 bases). The CDR3 consists of 13 residues. V was cut by 0 bases and J by 10 bases, with 11 bases left in between. The germline CDR1 and CDR2 sequences are SGHKS and YYEKEE (reference sequence). CDR3 loop: CASSLVDTGEQFF. The CDR3 DNA follows: TGTGCCAGCAGCTTGGTTGATACGGGAGAGCAGTTCTTC. Filled out from reference TRBV5-5 and TRBJ2-1, the complete variable domain reads DAGVTQSPTHLIKTRGQQVTLRCSPISGHKSVSWYQQVLGQGPQFIFQYYEKEERGRGNFPDRFSARQFPNYSSELNVNALLLGDSALYLCASSLVDTGEQFFGPGTRLTVL.

This clonotype has a count of ten or more. The rearrangement joins TRBV5-4 to TRBJ2-5, with D uncertain. Germline V gene lookup returns CDR1 SGHNT and CDR2 YYREEE (reference sequence). The CDR3 extends over 15 amino acids. Trimming removed 1 base from V and 2 bases from J, with 12 bases in between. The CDR3 sequence is CASSLPSGPQETQYF. The CDR3 coding sequence is TGTGCCAGCAGCTTGCCGTCGGGTCCTCAAGAGACCCAGTACTTC. The full variable domain, with the rest looked up from reference TRBV5-4 and TRBJ2-5, is ETGVTQSPTHLIKTRGQQVTLRCSSQSGHNTVSWYQQALGQGPQFIFQYYREEENGRGNFPPRFSGLQFPNYSSELNVNALELDDSALYLCASSLPSGPQETQYFGPGTRLLVL.

In this sample, this clonotype turned up a few times. The chain recombines TRBV12-3 or TRBV12-4 with TRBJ1-1; weak D call: TRBD1 (5 bases). The length of the CDR3 is 15 residues. V lost 6 bases to trimming and J lost 0 bases, with 14 bases between them. CDR3: CASRGRRTMNTEAFF. Written as DNA, the CDR3 is TGTGCCAGCAGGGGACGGCGGACGATGAACACTGAAGCTTTCTTT.

CDR3 region: CASSPSPGSPEAFF. The CDR3 DNA follows: TGTGCCAGCAGCCCCTCTCCGGGGAGTCCTGAAGCTTTCTTT. The rearrangement joins TRBV7-2 to TRBJ1-1; D uncertain. Germline V CDR1 and CDR2: SGHTA, FQGNSA. V was clipped by 5 bases and J by 6 bases, with 16 bases between them. This CDR3 has 14 residues.

This clonotype was observed a few times. The rearrangement joins TRBV20-1 to TRBJ1-1; D is unclear. The CDR3 consists of 14 residues. In germline, CDR1 is DFQATT, CDR2 SNEGSKA (reference sequence). V was pared by 6 bases and J by 0 bases, with 14 bases between. CDR3 sequence reads: CSAEKGQLNTEAFF. CDR3 sequence (DNA): TGCAGTGCCGAAAAGGGTCAGCTGAACACTGAAGCTTTCTTT.

V usage is TRBV15 and J usage is TRBJ2-4; D gene uncertain. The CDR3 covers 12 residues. Trimming removed 0 bases at V and 11 bases at J, with 8 bases between. The germline CDR1 and CDR2 sequences are LNHNV and YYDKDF (reference sequence). The CDR3 is CATSRDRYFQYF. DNA for the CDR3: TGTGCCACCAGCAGAGATCGTTATTTTCAGTACTTC.

This clonotype was detected ten times or more. The chain uses TRBV5-4 and TRBJ2-7; no clear D. The CDR3 covers 15 residues. The germline V gene encodes CDR1 SGHNT and CDR2 YYREEE (reference sequence). V lost 3 bases and J 0 bases, leaving 13 bases between the germline ends. The CDR3 spells CASSSIDMSSYEQYF. The CDR3 DNA follows: TGTGCCAGCAGCTCTATTGACATGTCCTCCTACGAGCAGTACTTC.

This clonotype was counted at least ten times. This chain joins TRBV20-1 and TRBJ2-7, with a weak D call TRBD2 (6 bases). The V gene lost 6 bases and the J gene lost 3 bases, with 12 bases spanning the gap. Germline assignment: CDR1 DFQATT and CDR2 SNEGSKA (reference sequence). This CDR3 has 12 amino acids. Here the CDR3 reads CSAGRDGYEQYF. Written as DNA, the CDR3 is TGCAGTGCCGGGCGGGACGGCTACGAGCAGTACTTC.

This chain joins TRBV11-3 and TRBJ2-6; D is ambiguous. The CDR3 spans 16 residues. Germline-derived CDR1 and CDR2 are SGHNT and YENEEA. Trimming removed 5 bases at V and 0 bases at J, with 11 bases between. Here the CDR3 reads CASSLGHGSGANVLTF. The CDR3 DNA is TGTGCCAGCAGCCTTGGGCATGGCTCTGGGGCCAACGTCCTGACTTTC.